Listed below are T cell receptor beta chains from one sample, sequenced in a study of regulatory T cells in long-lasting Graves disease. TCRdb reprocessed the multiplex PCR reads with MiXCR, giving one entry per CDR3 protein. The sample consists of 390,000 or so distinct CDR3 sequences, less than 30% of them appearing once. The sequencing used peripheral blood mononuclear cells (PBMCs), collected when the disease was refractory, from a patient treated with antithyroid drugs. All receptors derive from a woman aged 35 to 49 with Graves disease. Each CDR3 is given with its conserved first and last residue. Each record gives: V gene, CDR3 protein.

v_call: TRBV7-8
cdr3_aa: CASSLGWGRGNEQYF

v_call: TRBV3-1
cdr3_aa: CASSQQRDTYEQYF

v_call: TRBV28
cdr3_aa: CASSSPQRQGAYYEQYF

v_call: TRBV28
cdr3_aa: CASSPSVITEAFF

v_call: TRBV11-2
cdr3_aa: CASSLRQTSSSPLHF

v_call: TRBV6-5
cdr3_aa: CASSFPGREGNEQFF

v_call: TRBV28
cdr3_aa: CASRSGTSVTGELFF

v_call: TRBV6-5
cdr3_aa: CASSYSGSLGPYEQYF

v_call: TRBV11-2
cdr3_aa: CASSHSGYSSYEQYF

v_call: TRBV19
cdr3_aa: CASSRLTAQETQYF

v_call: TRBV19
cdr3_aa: CASTSGLHSNQPQHF

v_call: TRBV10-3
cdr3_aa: CAISDASTRRTEAFF

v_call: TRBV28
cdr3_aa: CASNWVGDYGYTF

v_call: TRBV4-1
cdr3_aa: CASSRPQEKLFF

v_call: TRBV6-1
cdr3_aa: CASSDDNRDRGKNCFF

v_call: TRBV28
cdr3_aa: CASSIGQSLNSPLHF

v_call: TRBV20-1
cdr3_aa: CSAQPTGSISSYEQYF

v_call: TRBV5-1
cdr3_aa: CASSGNTNTEAFF

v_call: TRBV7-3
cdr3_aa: CASSLAGDYNSPLHF

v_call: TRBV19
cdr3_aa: CASSISSGSSYNEQFF

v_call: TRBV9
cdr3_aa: CASSFGPGQHYEQYF

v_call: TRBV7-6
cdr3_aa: CASSPGLAGFSGANVLTF

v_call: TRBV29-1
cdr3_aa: CSVGSGRDQPQHF

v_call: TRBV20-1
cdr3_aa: CSARDGLPNEQFF

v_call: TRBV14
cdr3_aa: CASSHPRGQGDGSQYF

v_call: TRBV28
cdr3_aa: CASSVTTTRETQYF

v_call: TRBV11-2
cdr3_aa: CASSFVHRGQGWGETQYF

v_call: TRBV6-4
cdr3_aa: CASSVLSRSGGLAENYEQYF